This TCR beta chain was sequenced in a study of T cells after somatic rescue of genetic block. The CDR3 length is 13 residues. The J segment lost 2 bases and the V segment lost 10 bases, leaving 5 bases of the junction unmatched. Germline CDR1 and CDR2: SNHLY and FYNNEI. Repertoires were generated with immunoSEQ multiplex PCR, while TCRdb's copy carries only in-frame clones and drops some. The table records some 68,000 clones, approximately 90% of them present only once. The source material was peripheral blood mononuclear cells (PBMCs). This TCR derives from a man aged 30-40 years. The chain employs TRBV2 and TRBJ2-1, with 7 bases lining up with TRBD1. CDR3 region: CANSQGPYNEQFF. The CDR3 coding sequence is TGTGCCAATTCACAGGGGCCCTACAATGAGCAGTTCTTC.